A single sample is the source of the 32 T cell receptor beta chains below, sequenced in a study of blood T cell repertoires in COVID-19 (dated by TCRdb to the early 2020s). The receptor library was made with the immunoSEQ multiplex PCR assay. In its TCRdb copy, this immuneACCESS table keeps in-frame sequences only and misses some clones. Where compared with another copy, unresolved V genes explain less than half of these, and the others have no known cause. For this sample the table gives some 250,000 clones, of which about nine tenths were detected only once. About 2% of the sample rests with the top ten. What was sequenced was PBMCs or T cells enriched from blood (not recorded which). The source is a middle-aged woman with acute COVID-19.

This clone was recorded once. CDR3 residues: CAISGGGSGGAETDTQYF. CDR3 in DNA: TGTGCCATCAGTGGAGGGGGTAGCGGGGGGGCGGAGACAGATACGCAGTATTTT. The chain has TRBV10-3 and TRBJ2-3, with TRBD2 identical over 11 bases. Germline assignment: CDR1 ENHRY and CDR2 SYGVKD. Germline trimming cut 4 bases from V and 3 bases from J; bases unmatched to any gene: 12. There are 18 residues in the CDR3.

J is TRBJ2-7 and V is TRBV30; a weak D match, TRBD2 (5 bases). Germline CDR1 GTSNPN, CDR2 SVGIG (reference sequence). This CDR3 spans 15 amino acids. V lost 2 bases, J lost 4 bases, and 18 bases lay in between. The CDR3 protein is CAWSPRGSRDYEQYF. The CDR3 DNA reads TGTGCCTGGAGTCCCCGGGGTAGCAGAGATTACGAGCAGTACTTC.

V gene TRBV19 combines with J gene TRBJ1-5, with 7 bases that match TRBD1. J gave up 0 bases and V 5 bases, and 7 bases lay outside the gene matches. CDR1 and CDR2 (germline): LNHDA, SQIVND (reference sequence). The CDR3 sequence is 16 residues long. The CDR3 DNA reads as TGTGCCAGTAGTCCGACAGGGATTTATAGCAATCAGCCCCAGCATTTT. The encoded protein is CASSPTGIYSNQPQHF.

The chain recombines TRBV7-2 with TRBJ1-5; the D gene is possibly TRBD1 (6 bases). The V gene lost 5 bases and the J gene lost 4 bases, with 12 bases spanning the gap. Germline V gives CDR1 SGHTA, CDR2 FQGNSA. This CDR3 spans 14 amino acids. CDR3 DNA sequence: TGTGCCAGCAGCCCGGGGAGGGGGAATCAGCCCCAGCATTTT. Encoded protein: CASSPGRGNQPQHF.

The chain couples TRBV11-1 to TRBJ2-6; 8 positions agree with TRBD1. CDR3 length: 16 amino acids. V lost 5 bases, J lost 4 bases, and 7 bases stayed unmatched. Germline V gene data show CDR1 as SGHAT and CDR2 as FQDESV (reference sequence). CDR3 DNA sequence: TGTGCCAGCAGCCAATCCAGGGGGCTCGGGGCCAACGTCCTGACTTTC. Protein sequence: CASSQSRGLGANVLTF.

The gene calls are TRBV6-2 or TRBV6-3 and TRBJ1-2, with TRBD1 as a possible D gene (6 bases). The CDR3 has 13 amino acids. Germline loops: CDR1 MNHEY, CDR2 SVGEGT. Trimming took off 5 bases at V and 5 bases at J, with 12 bases between the two ends. The CDR3 DNA reads as TGTGCCAGCAGTGGACAGCGTCGGTATGGCTACACCTTC. Encoded protein: CASSGQRRYGYTF.

The V and J genes are TRBV6-5 and TRBJ2-2; D may be TRBD2 (5 bases). There are 16 residues in the CDR3. V lost 4 bases and J 4 bases, leaving 16 bases between the germline ends. Germline loops: CDR1 MNHEY, CDR2 SVGAGI. CDR3 nucleotides: TGTGCCAGCAGTTGGGCAAGGGAGATCGGCACCGGGGAGCTGTTTTTT. Its translation: CASSWAREIGTGELFF.

The genes are TRBV9 and TRBJ2-7, with a possible D match to TRBD1 (6 bases). Germline CDR1 is SGDLS and CDR2 is YYNGEE. V shed 1 base and J shed 3 bases, with 17 bases lying between them. This CDR3 is 16 amino acids long. The CDR3 sequence: CASSVRDTSWCYEQYF. DNA for the CDR3: TGTGCCAGCAGCGTACGGGACACCTCCTGGTGCTACGAGCAGTACTTC.

This chain connects TRBV5-1 to TRBJ2-7, with 9 bases matching TRBD2. The CDR3 loop spans 18 amino acids. J gave up 0 bases and V 4 bases, and 14 bases lay outside the gene matches. CDR1 and CDR2 from the germline V gene are SGHRS and YFSETQ. This chain's CDR3 is CASSPLGSGGPTSYEQYF. The CDR3 region has the DNA TGCGCCAGCAGCCCCCTGGGTAGCGGGGGCCCAACCTCCTACGAGCAGTACTTC.

This clone was found once. The chain links TRBV19 to TRBJ1-2; a possible D gene is TRBD1 (6 bases). V was clipped by 3 bases and J by 4 bases, with 15 bases between them. The CDR3 runs to 15 residues. Per germline, CDR1 LNHDA and CDR2 SQIVND (reference sequence). As DNA, the CDR3 is TGTGCCAGTAGTATTACAGGGAGTCCGGGCTATGGCTACACCTTC. Residues: CASSITGSPGYGYTF.

As DNA, the CDR3 is TGCGCCAGCAGCCAGGATCAGGGGGCGGTTTCACCCCTCCACTTT. Amino acids: CASSQDQGAVSPLHF. V is TRBV4-1 and J is TRBJ1-6; TRBD1 agrees at 8 bases. Germline V lookup: CDR1 MGHRA, CDR2 YSYEKL. With 3 bases clipped from V and 9 bases from J, the junction kept 7 bases outside the gene matches. The CDR3 consists of 15 residues.

The chain has TRBV6-2 or TRBV6-3 and TRBJ2-7, with TRBD1 as a possible D gene (5 bases). Germline V gives CDR1 MNHEY, CDR2 SVGEGT. CDR3 size: 14 residues. V shed 2 bases and J shed 0 bases, with 8 bases lying between them. CDR3 nucleotide sequence: TGTGCCAGCAGTTACAGGGGAAGCTCCTACGAGCAGTACTTC. Its translation: CASSYRGSSYEQYF.

The chain carries TRBV6-5 and TRBJ1-2; D unclear. V shed 7 bases and J shed 8 bases, with 11 bases lying between them. This CDR3 comprises 11 residues. Germline V CDR1 and CDR2: MNHEY, SVGAGI. CDR3 sequence reads: CASTEGLGYTF. The CDR3 bases are TGTGCCAGCACCGAGGGCCTCGGCTACACCTTC.

V gene TRBV18 combines with J gene TRBJ1-3; D unclear. The germline V gene has CDR1 KGHSH and CDR2 LQKENI. There are 14 residues in the CDR3. V lost 0 bases and J 2 bases, leaving 5 bases between the germline ends. CDR3 sequence (DNA): TGTGCCAGCTCACCACCGAGTGCTGGAAACACCATATATTTT. It encodes CASSPPSAGNTIYF.

This chain links TRBV5-1 with TRBJ1-4; the match to TRBD1 covers 7 bases. This CDR3 is built from 15 residues. Germline lookup yields CDR1 SGHRS and CDR2 YFSETQ. The V segment lost 3 bases and the J segment 8 bases; nucleotides outside the gene matches: 10. CDR3 DNA: TGCGCCAGCAGCTCGCTGACAGGGAGTATCGAAAAACTGTTTTTT. As protein: CASSSLTGSIEKLFF.

The chain has TRBV7-9 and TRBJ1-1; D perhaps matches TRBD1 (6 bases). The V and J ends lost 4 bases and 5 bases respectively, with 20 bases between them. The CDR3 consists of 16 residues. Germline CDR1 is SEHNR and CDR2 is FQNEAQ (reference sequence). CDR3 region: CASSSLSGGGNTEAFF. The CDR3 region has the DNA TGTGCCAGCAGCTCGTTATCCGGCGGGGGCAATACTGAAGCTTTCTTT.

This clone was counted only a few times. The gene calls are TRBV29-1 and TRBJ1-1; possible D gene TRBD1, 5 bases. CDR1 is SQVTM and CDR2 is ANQGSEA in the germline V gene. The CDR3 length is 14 residues. The V gene lost 3 bases and the J gene lost 6 bases, with 17 bases spanning the gap. CDR3 DNA sequence: TGCAGCGTTGAGGAATGGGGCTATCGATCTGAAGCTTTCTTT. Encoded protein: CSVEEWGYRSEAFF.

This chain joins TRBV21-1 and TRBJ2-3; the D call in the table, TRBD1, was not verified against the DNA. TRBV21-1 is a known pseudogene. This CDR3 spans 10 amino acids. As DNA, the CDR3 is TGTGCCAGGCGACAGAGTAAGGTGTATTTT. As protein: CARRQSKVYF.

A few counts support this clone. The chain is built from TRBV2 and TRBJ2-7; D gene uncertain. The CDR3 has 13 amino acids. The ends were cut back, 6 bases at V and 3 bases at J, with 12 bases in the middle. Germline V gives CDR1 SNHLY, CDR2 FYNNEI. The CDR3, as DNA: TGTGCCAGCAGGGGTGGCGGTTTCTACGAGCAGTACTTC. Its protein is CASRGGGFYEQYF. The full variable domain, rest sourced from reference TRBV2 and TRBJ2-7, is EPEVTQTPSHQVTQMGQEVILRCVPISNHLYFYWYRQILGQKVEFLVSFYNNEISEKSEIFDDQFSVERPDGSNFTLKIRSTKLEDSAMYFCASRGGGFYEQYFGPGTRLTVT.

On this clone: One junction end does not reproduce the germline sequence, and a read error may be involved. The same CDR3 arises from other DNA sequences in this sample as well. V and J are TRBV14 and TRBJ1-1; TRBD1 matches at 12 bases. The CDR3 runs 18 residues. The germline gives CDR1 SGHDN, CDR2 FVKESK. This CDR3 is CASKGRGDRGPSSTEAFF. The CDR3 DNA reads as TGTGCTAGCAAGGGCAGGGGGGACAGGGGGCCGAGTAGTACTGAAGCTTTCTTT.

This chain connects TRBV24-1 to TRBJ2-3, with D tentatively TRBD1 (6 bases). The CDR3 totals 14 residues. Between the trimmed V and J ends, which lost 3 bases and 1 base, there was a span of 7 bases. Germline CDR1 and CDR2: KGHDR and SFDVKD. The CDR3 bases are TGTGCCACCAGTGATAACAGGGGCACAGATACGCAGTATTTT. It codes for CATSDNRGTDTQYF.

The chain employs TRBV18 and TRBJ1-2, with a tentative D call TRBD1 (6 bases). Trimming shortened V by 5 bases and J by 0 bases, and 10 bases separated the two germline ends. The CDR3 loop spans 14 amino acids. Germline V gene lookup returns CDR1 KGHSH and CDR2 LQKENI. Here the CDR3 reads CASSSDSTNYGYTF. DNA for the CDR3: TGTGCCAGCTCATCGGACAGTACTAACTATGGCTACACCTTC.

V is TRBV9 and J is TRBJ2-7, with D maybe TRBD1 (6 bases). The CDR3 contains 14 residues. Per germline, CDR1 SGDLS and CDR2 YYNGEE. The CDR3 nucleotides are TGTGCAGCCAAGAGAGGGGCAGGGGCCTACGAGCAGTACTTC. This translates into CAAKRGAGAYEQYF.

This chain links TRBV28 with TRBJ1-5, with 7 bases aligning to TRBD1. The CDR3 is 18 amino acids. The V gene end was trimmed by 2 bases and the J gene end by 6 bases; junction bases not matched to a gene: 16. Germline CDR1 reads MDHEN; CDR2 reads SYDVKM. The CDR3 nucleotides are TGTGCCAGCAGTTTAAGGACGTTCTGGGCAGGGGGTTCTCAGCCCCAGCATTTT. Translating it yields CASSLRTFWAGGSQPQHF.

CDR3 sequence reads: CASSPYRDSQPQHF. CDR3 nucleotides: TGTGCCAGCAGCCCTTACAGGGATAGTCAGCCCCAGCATTTT. The V and J genes are TRBV7-9 and TRBJ1-5; the D gene is possibly TRBD1 (6 bases). Germline CDR1 SEHNR, CDR2 FQNEAQ (reference sequence). V was trimmed by 5 bases and J by 6 bases, leaving 14 bases between them. The CDR3 length is 14 residues. Combining the CDR3 with reference TRBV7-9 and TRBJ1-5 gives the whole variable domain DTGVSQNPRHKITKRGQNVTFRCDPISEHNRLYWYRQTLGQGPEFLTYFQNEAQLEKSRLLSDRFSAERPKGSFSTLEIQRTEQGDSAMYLCASSPYRDSQPQHFGDGTRLSIL.

This chain joins TRBV2 and TRBJ1-4; 7 bases are a match to TRBD1. There are 16 residues in the CDR3. The germline gives CDR1 SNHLY, CDR2 FYNNEI. V trimming: 7 bases; J trimming: 0 bases; junction bases outside the gene matches: 8. The CDR3 sequence is CASTPGDRTTNEKLFF. CDR3 coding DNA: TGTGCCAGCACCCCCGGGGACAGAACAACTAATGAAAAACTGTTTTTT.

This chain uses TRBV7-8 with TRBJ2-5, with 7 bases fitting TRBD1. CDR1 is SGHVS, CDR2 FQNEAQ, per germline. CDR3 length equals 14 residues. J gave up 1 base and V 5 bases, and 4 bases lay outside the gene matches. The DNA of the CDR3 is TGTGCCAGCAGCCCCGGGACAGTCCAAGAGACCCAGTACTTC. Translation: CASSPGTVQETQYF.

J is TRBJ2-1 and V is TRBV4-2; 8 bases are shared with TRBD2. The germline gives CDR1 LGHNA, CDR2 YNFKEQ. V shed 4 bases and J 4 bases; nucleotides not matched to a gene: 6. The CDR3 sequence is 15 residues long. The CDR3 spells CASSPNSGNYNEQFF. CDR3 in DNA: TGTGCCAGCAGCCCTAATAGCGGGAATTACAATGAGCAGTTCTTC.

V gene TRBV11-3 combines with J gene TRBJ2-7; tentatively, D is TRBD1 (6 bases). The CDR3 contains 16 residues. Trimming pared 1 base from V and 2 bases from J, leaving 15 bases between. Germline V CDR1 and CDR2: SGHNT, YENEEA. CDR3: CASSLGGSQGAYEQYF. Written as DNA, the CDR3 is TGTGCCAGCAGCTTAGGAGGGTCACAGGGAGCCTACGAGCAGTACTTC.

The J gene is TRBJ2-2, the V gene TRBV5-1, with 13 bases aligning to TRBD2. CDR1 and CDR2 (germline): SGHRS, YFSETQ. J gave up 6 bases and V 4 bases, and 6 bases lay outside the gene matches. The length of the CDR3 is 16 residues. Here the CDR3 reads CASSARLAGGPGELFF. The CDR3 nucleotides read TGCGCCAGCAGCGCCCGACTAGCGGGAGGCCCCGGGGAGCTGTTTTTT.

This chain connects TRBV6-5 to TRBJ1-6; D gene uncertain. V dropped 0 bases and J dropped 5 bases, with 11 bases sitting between them. CDR1 is MNHEY, CDR2 SVGAGI, per germline. The CDR3 sequence is 16 residues long. CDR3 nucleotide sequence: TGTGCCAGCAGTTACTCAAGGACTTTCCATAATTCACCCCTCCACTTT. Encoded protein: CASSYSRTFHNSPLHF.

Turning to this clone: Different DNA sequences within this sample yield the same CDR3. This sequence joins TRBV28 and TRBJ2-2, with unresolved D. Germline V CDR1 and CDR2: MDHEN, SYDVKM. The CDR3 has 12 residues. The V end was cut by 3 bases, the J end by 5 bases, with 4 bases between. CDR3 region: CASSLSTGELFF. As DNA, the CDR3 is TGTGCCAGCAGTTTGAGTACCGGGGAGCTGTTTTTT.